This T cell receptor beta chain stems from a study of identical twins. For this clonotype: Antigen specificity is unknown.

Findings and caveats of the study: The abundant beta clonotypes from cord blood had fewer insertions, and memory repertoires had none of this.

This CDR3 is built from 15 residues. From germline, CDR1 is SGHVS and CDR2 FQNEAQ. V was pared by 5 bases and J by 0 bases, with 11 bases between. Addition of a universal primer site occurred through template switching, and cDNA carried unique molecular identifiers. MiXCR was run by TCRdb on the 5' RACE reads, yielding one entry per CDR3 protein. This table has hundreds of thousands of distinct CDR3 sequences, approximately 18% appearing once. The sample was also linked to a second study, of T cells expressing NK-cell markers. That source adds: Sorting in several experiments was restricted by an anti-gamma-delta TCR antibody to alpha-beta TCR T cells.

This clonotype was sampled from a young woman in good health. The chain links TRBV7-8 to TRBJ2-1; D is undetermined. Sample: PBMCs. The CDR3 DNA is TGTGCCAGCAGCGACCCTAGAGGCTCCTACAATGAGCAGTTCTTC. This encodes CASSDPRGSYNEQFF.